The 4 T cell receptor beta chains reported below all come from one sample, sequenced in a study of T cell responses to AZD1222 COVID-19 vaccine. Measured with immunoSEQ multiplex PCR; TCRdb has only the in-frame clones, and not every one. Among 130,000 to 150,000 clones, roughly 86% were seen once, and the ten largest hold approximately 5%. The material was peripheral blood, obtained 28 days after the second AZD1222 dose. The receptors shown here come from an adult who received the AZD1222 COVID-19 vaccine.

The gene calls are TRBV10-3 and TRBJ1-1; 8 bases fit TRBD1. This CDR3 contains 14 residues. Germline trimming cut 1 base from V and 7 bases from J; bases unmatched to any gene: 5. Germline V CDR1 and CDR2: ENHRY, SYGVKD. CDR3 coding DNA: TGTGCCATCAGTGAGTACCAAACAGGGGGTGAAGCTTTCTTT. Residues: CAISEYQTGGEAFF.

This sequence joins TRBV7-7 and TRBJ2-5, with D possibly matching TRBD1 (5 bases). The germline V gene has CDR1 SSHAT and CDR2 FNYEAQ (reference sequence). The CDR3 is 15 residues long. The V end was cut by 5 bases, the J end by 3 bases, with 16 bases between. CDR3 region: CASSLDPLTEETQYF. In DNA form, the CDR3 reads TGTGCCAGCAGCCTGGACCCTTTGACAGAAGAGACCCAGTACTTC.

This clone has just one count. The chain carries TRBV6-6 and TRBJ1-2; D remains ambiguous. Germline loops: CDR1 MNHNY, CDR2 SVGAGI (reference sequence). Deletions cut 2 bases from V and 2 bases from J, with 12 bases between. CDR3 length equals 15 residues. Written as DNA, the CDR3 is TGTGCCAGCAGTTACCCGACCGGGATCAACTATGGCTACACCTTC. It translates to CASSYPTGINYGYTF.

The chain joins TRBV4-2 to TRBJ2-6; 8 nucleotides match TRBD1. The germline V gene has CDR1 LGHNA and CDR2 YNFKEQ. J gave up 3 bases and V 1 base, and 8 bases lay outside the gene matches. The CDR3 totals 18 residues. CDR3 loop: CASSQGDGRGLGANVLTF. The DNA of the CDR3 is TGTGCCAGCAGCCAAGGGGACGGCAGGGGGCTTGGGGCCAACGTCCTGACTTTC.